The present entry profiles one T cell receptor beta chain with its context. These data come from a study of blood T cell repertoires in COVID-19. The overall study: Acute and convalescent COVID-19 specimens originated in the United States, Italy and Spain.

TCRdb keeps only in-frame clones here, not all; method: immunoSEQ multiplex PCR. This sample yields about 220,000 clones, of which 82% are seen a single time; roughly 5.1% belongs to the top ten. The Seattle patients, enrolled during active infection, were followed longitudinally. The receptor was derived from a woman in her seventies with COVID-19, enrolled during active disease. The specimen sequenced was peripheral blood.

The CDR3 nucleotides are TGTGCCAGCAGTGTGACAGGGCCCTATAATTCACCCCTCCACTTT. It specifies CASSVTGPYNSPLHF. The rearrangement joins TRBV25-1 to TRBJ1-6, with 7 positions matching TRBD1. Germline CDR1 reads MGHDK; CDR2 reads SYGVNS. J was trimmed by 2 bases and V by 4 bases; bases with no gene match: 2. CDR3 length: 15 residues.